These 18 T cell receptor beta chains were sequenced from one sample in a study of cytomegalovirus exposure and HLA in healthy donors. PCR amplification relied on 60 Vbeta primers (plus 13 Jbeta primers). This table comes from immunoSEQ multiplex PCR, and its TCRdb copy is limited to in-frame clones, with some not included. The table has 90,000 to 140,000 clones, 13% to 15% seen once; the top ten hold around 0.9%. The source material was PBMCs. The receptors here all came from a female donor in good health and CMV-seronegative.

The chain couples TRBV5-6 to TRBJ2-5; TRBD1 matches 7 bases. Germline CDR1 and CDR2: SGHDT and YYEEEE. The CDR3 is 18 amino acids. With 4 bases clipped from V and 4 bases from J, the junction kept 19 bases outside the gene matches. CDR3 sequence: CASSDGLFSGGKGETQYF. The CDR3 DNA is TGTGCCAGCAGCGACGGCTTGTTTTCAGGGGGAAAAGGAGAGACCCAGTACTTC.

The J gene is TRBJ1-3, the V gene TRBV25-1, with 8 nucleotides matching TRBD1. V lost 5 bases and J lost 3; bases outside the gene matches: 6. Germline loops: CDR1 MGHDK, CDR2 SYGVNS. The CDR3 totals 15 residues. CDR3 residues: CASSPRTGSGNTIYF. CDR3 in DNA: TGTGCCAGCAGTCCTCGGACAGGGAGTGGAAACACCATATATTTT.

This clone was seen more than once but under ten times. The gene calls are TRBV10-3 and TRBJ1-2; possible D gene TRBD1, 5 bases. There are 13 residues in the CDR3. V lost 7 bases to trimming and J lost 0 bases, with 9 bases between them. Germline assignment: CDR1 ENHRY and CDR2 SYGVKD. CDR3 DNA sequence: TGTGCCATCATGGGGGGGGCTAACTATGGCTACACCTTC. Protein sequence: CAIMGGANYGYTF.

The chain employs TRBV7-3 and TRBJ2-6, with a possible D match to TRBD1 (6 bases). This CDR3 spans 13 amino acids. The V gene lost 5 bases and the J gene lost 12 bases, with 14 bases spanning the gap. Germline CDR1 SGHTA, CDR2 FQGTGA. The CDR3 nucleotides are TGTGCCAGCAGCCCGAGGACAGCCCGCGTCCTGACTTTC. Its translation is CASSPRTARVLTF.

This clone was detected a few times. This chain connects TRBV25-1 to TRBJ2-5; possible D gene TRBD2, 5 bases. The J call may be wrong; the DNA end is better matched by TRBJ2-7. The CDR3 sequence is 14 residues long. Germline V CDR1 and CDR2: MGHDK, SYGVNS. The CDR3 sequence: CASSGQTTSYEQYF. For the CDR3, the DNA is TGTGCCAGCAGCGGGCAGACTACCTCCTACGAGCAGTACTTC.

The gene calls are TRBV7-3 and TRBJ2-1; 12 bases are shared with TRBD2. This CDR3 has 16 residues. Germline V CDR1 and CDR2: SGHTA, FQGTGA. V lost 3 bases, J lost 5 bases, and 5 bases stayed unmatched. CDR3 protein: CASSFGRTSGNNEQFF. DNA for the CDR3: TGTGCCAGCAGCTTTGGGCGGACTAGCGGGAACAATGAGCAGTTCTTC.

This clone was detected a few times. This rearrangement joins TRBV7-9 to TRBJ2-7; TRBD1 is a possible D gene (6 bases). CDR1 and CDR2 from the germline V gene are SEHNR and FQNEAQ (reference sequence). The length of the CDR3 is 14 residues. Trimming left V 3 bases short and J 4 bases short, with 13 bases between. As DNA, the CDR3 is TGTGCCAGCAGCTTTCAGACAGGACCTTACGAGCAGTACTTC. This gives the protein CASSFQTGPYEQYF.

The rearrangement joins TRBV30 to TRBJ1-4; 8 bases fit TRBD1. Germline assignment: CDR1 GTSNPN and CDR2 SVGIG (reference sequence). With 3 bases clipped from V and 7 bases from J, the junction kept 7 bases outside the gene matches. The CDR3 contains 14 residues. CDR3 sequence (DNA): TGTGCCTGGAGCTATGGACAGGGTGGTGAAAAACTGTTTTTT. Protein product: CAWSYGQGGEKLFF.

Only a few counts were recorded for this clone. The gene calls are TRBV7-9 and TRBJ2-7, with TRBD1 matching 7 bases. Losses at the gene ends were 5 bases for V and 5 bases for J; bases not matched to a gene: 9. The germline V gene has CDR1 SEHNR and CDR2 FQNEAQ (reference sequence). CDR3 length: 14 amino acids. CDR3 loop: CASSHPTGTDEQYF. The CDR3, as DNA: TGTGCCAGCAGCCACCCGACAGGGACAGACGAGCAGTACTTC.

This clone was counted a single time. CDR3 loop: CASGPGLPVGYGYTF. The CDR3 region has the DNA TGTGCTAGTGGTCCGGGACTCCCCGTGGGCTATGGCTACACCTTC. V and J are TRBV12-5 and TRBJ1-2; perhaps TRBD1 as D (5 bases). The V and J ends lost 5 bases and 4 bases respectively, with 17 bases between them. The CDR3 has 15 amino acids. Looked up from germline, CDR1 is LGHNT and CDR2 is FRNRAP. The full variable domain, its missing parts supplied by reference TRBV12-5 and TRBJ1-2, is DARVTQTPRHKVTEMGQEVTMRCQPILGHNTVFWYRQTMMQGLELLAYFRNRAPLDDSGMPKDRFSAEMPDATLATLKIQPSEPRDSAVYFCASGPGLPVGYGYTFGSGTRLTVV.

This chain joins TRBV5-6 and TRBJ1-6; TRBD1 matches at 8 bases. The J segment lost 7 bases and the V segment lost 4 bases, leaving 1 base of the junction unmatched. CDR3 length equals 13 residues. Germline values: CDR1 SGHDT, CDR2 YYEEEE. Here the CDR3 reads CASSRDRNSPLHF. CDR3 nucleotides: TGTGCCAGCAGCCGGGACAGGAATTCACCCCTCCACTTT. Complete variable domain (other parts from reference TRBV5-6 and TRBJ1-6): DAGVTQSPTHLIKTRGQQVTLRCSPKSGHDTVSWYQQALGQGPQFIFQYYEEEERQRGNFPDRFSGHQFPNYSSELNVNALLLGDSALYLCASSRDRNSPLHFGNGTRLTVT.

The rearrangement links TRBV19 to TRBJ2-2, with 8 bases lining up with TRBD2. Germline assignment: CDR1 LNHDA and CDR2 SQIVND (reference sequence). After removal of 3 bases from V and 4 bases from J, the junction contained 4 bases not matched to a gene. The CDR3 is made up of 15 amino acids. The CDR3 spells CASSMSSGSTGELFF. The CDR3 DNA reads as TGTGCCAGTAGTATGTCGAGCGGGAGCACCGGGGAGCTGTTTTTT.

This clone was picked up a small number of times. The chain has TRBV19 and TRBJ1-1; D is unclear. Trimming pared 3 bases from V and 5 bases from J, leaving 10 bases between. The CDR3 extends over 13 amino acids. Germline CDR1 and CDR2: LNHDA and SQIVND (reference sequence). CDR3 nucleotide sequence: TGTGCCAGTAGTATTCGCGCGGGAACTGAAGCTTTCTTT. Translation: CASSIRAGTEAFF. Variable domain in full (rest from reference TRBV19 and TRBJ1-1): DGGITQSPKYLFRKEGQNVTLSCEQNLNHDAMYWYRQDPGQGLRLIYYSQIVNDFQKGDIAEGYSVSREKKESFPLTVTSAQKNPTAFYLCASSIRAGTEAFFGQGTRLTVV.

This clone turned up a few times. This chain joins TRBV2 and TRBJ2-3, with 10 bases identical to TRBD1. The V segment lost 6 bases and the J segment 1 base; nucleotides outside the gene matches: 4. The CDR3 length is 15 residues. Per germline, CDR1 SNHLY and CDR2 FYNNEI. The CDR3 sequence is CASSRGTGGTDTQYF. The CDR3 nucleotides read TGTGCCAGCAGCCGAGGGACAGGGGGCACAGATACGCAGTATTTT.

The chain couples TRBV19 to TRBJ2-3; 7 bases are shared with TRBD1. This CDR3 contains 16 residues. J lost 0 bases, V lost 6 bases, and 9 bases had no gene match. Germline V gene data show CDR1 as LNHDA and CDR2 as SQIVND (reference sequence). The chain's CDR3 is CASSRPKGQSTDTQYF. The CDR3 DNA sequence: TGTGCCAGTAGCAGACCCAAGGGACAGAGCACAGATACGCAGTATTTT.

CDR3: CASSPYRENIQYF. CDR3 coding DNA: TGTGCCAGCAGCCCCTACCGCGAAAACATTCAGTACTTC. This chain links TRBV7-2 with TRBJ2-4; D is ambiguous. The V end was cut by 5 bases, the J end by 5 bases, with 10 bases between. Germline V CDR1 and CDR2: SGHTA, FQGNSA. The CDR3 has 13 amino acids.

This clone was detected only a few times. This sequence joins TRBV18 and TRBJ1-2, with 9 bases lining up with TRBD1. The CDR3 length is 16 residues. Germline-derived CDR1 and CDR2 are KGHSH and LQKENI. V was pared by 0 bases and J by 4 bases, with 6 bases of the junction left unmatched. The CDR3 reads CASSPPRDRAFYGYTF. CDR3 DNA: TGTGCCAGCTCACCACCGCGGGACAGGGCCTTCTATGGCTACACCTTC.

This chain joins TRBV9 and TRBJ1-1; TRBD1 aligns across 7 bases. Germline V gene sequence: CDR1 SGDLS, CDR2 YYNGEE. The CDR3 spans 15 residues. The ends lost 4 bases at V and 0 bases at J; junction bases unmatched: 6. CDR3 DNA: TGTGCCAGCAGCCCCGCGACAGGGATGAACACTGAAGCTTTCTTT. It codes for CASSPATGMNTEAFF.